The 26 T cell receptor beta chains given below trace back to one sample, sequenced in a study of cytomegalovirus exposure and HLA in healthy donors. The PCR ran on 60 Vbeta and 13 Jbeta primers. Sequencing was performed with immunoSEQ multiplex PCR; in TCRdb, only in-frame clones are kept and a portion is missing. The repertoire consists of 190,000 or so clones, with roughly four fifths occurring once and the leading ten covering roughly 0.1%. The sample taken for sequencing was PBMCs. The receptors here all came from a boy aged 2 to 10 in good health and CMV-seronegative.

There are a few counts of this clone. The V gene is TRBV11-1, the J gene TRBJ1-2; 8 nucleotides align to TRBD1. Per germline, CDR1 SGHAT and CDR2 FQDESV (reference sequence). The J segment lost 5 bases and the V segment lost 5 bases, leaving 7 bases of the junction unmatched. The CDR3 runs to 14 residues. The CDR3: CASSHKRTGYGYTF. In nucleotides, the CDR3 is TGTGCCAGCAGCCATAAGAGGACAGGGTATGGCTACACCTTC.

The CDR3 region is CASSEVSGPDTQYF. Written as DNA, the CDR3 is TGTGCCAGCAGTGAGGTTAGCGGTCCAGATACGCAGTATTTT. The V and J genes are TRBV2 and TRBJ2-3; D possibly corresponds to TRBD2 (6 bases). The germline V gene has CDR1 SNHLY and CDR2 FYNNEI. Trimming pared 3 bases from V and 4 bases from J, leaving 11 bases between. This CDR3 contains 14 residues. Looking up the rest from reference TRBV2 and TRBJ2-3 gives the full variable domain: EPEVTQTPSHQVTQMGQEVILRCVPISNHLYFYWYRQILGQKVEFLVSFYNNEISEKSEIFDDQFSVERPDGSNFTLKIRSTKLEDSAMYFCASSEVSGPDTQYFGPGTRLTVL.

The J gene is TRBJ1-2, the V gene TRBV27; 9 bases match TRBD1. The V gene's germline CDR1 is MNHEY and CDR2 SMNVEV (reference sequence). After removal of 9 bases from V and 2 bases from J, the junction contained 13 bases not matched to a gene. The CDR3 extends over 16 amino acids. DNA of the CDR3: TGTGCCAGTTCTAAACAGGGACAGGGAAAGAACTATGGCTACACCTTC. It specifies CASSKQGQGKNYGYTF.

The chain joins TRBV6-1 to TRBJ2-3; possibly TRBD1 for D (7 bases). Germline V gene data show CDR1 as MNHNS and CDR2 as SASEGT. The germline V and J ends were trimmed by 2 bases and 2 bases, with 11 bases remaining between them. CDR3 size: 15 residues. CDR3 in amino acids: CASSEQGGFTDTQYF. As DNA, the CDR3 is TGTGCCAGCAGTGAACAGGGGGGTTTCACAGATACGCAGTATTTT.

CDR3 in DNA: TGTGCCAGCAGCCCCTCAGGGGGGTACTACGAGCAGTACTTC. Translation: CASSPSGGYYEQYF. The chain carries TRBV7-8 and TRBJ2-7, with D tentatively TRBD1 (7 bases). V lost 5 bases, J lost 3 bases, and 14 bases lay in between. Germline CDR1 SGHVS, CDR2 FQNEAQ. This CDR3 has 14 amino acids.

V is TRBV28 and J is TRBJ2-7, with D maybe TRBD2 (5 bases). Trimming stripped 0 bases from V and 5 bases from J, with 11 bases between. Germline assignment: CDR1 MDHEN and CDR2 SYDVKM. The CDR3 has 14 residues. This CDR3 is CASSLWVGSNEQYF. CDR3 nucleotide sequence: TGTGCCAGCAGTTTATGGGTAGGGAGCAACGAGCAGTACTTC.

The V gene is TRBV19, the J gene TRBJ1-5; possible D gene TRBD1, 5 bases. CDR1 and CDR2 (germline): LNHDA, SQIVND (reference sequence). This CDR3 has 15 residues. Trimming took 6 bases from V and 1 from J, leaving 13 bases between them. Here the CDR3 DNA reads TGTGCCAGTAGCCCCGGGGGTGAGAGCAATCAGCCCCAGCATTTT. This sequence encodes CASSPGGESNQPQHF.

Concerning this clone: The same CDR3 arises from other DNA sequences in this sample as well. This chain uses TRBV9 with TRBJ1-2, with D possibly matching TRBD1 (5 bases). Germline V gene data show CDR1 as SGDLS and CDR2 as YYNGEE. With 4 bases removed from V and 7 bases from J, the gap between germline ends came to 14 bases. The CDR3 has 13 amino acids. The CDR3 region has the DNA TGTGCCAGCAGCTCATTCCAGGGCCTTGGCTACACCTTC. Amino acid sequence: CASSSFQGLGYTF.

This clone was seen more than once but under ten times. CDR3 sequence: CASSIAVRPSGTGELFF. The CDR3 DNA reads as TGTGCCAGTAGTATAGCGGTTAGACCCTCGGGCACCGGGGAGCTGTTTTTT. The J gene is TRBJ2-2, the V gene TRBV19, with D unclear. Germline assignment: CDR1 LNHDA and CDR2 SQIVND (reference sequence). CDR3 length: 17 amino acids. V lost 1 base to trimming and J lost 4 bases, with 16 bases between them.

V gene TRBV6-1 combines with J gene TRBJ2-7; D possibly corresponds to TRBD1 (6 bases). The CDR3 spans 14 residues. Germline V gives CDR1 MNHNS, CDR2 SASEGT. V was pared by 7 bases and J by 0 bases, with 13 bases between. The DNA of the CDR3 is TGTGCCAGCAACCAGGGGTTAAGCTCCTACGAGCAGTACTTC. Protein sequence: CASNQGLSSYEQYF.

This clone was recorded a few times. In DNA form, the CDR3 reads TGTGCCAGCAGCTTACGGGGGACCTATAATTCACCCCTCCACTTT. It encodes CASSLRGTYNSPLHF. The chain is built from TRBV7-3 and TRBJ1-6; maybe TRBD1 (5 bases). V was clipped by 2 bases and J by 2 bases, with 7 bases between them. Germline CDR1 SGHTA, CDR2 FQGTGA. This CDR3 has 15 amino acids. Together with reference TRBV7-3 and TRBJ1-6, the CDR3 gives the full variable domain: GAGVSQTPSNKVTEKGKYVELRCDPISGHTALYWYRQSLGQGPEFLIYFQGTGAADDSGLPNDRFFAVRPEGSVSTLKIQRTERGDSAVYLCASSLRGTYNSPLHFGNGTRLTVT.

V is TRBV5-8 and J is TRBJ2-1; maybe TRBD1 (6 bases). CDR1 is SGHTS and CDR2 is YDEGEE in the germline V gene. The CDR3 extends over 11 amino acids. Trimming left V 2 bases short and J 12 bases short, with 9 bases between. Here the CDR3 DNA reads TGTGCCAGCAGCTTACAGGGCGGGCAGTTCTTC. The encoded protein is CASSLQGGQFF.

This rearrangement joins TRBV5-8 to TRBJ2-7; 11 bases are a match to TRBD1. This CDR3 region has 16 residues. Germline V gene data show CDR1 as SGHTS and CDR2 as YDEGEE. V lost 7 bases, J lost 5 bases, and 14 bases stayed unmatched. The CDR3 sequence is CASSHRGDRGLNEQYF. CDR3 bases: TGTGCCAGCTCACACCGAGGGGACAGGGGGTTGAACGAGCAGTACTTC.

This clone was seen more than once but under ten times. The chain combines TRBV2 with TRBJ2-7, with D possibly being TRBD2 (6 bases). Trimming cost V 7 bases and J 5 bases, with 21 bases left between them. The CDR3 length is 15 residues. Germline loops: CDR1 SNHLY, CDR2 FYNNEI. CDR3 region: CASNKLATLLDEQYF. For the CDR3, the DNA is TGTGCCAGCAACAAACTAGCCACCCTCTTAGACGAGCAGTACTTC.

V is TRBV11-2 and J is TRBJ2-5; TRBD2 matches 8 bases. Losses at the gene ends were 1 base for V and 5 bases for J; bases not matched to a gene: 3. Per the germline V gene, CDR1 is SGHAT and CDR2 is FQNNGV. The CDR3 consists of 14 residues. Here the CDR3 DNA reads TGTGCCAGCAGCTTAGCGGGGGGGAGGGAGACCCAGTACTTC. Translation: CASSLAGGRETQYF. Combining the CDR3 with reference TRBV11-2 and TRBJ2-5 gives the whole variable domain EAGVAQSPRYKIIEKRQSVAFWCNPISGHATLYWYQQILGQGPKLLIQFQNNGVVDDSQLPKDRFSAERLKGVDSTLKIQPAKLEDSAVYLCASSLAGGRETQYFGPGTRLLVL.

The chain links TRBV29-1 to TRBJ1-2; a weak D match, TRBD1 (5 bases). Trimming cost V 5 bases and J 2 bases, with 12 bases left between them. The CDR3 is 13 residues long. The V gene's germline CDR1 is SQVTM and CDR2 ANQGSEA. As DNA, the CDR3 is TGCAGCGTTAAGGGGTACGGGAACTATGGCTACACCTTC. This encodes CSVKGYGNYGYTF.

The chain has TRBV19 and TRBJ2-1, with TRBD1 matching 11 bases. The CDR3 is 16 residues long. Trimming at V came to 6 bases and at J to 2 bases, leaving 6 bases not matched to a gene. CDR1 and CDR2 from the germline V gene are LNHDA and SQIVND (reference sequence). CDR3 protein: CASSIRTGGAYNEQFF. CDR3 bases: TGTGCCAGTAGCATACGGACAGGGGGCGCCTACAATGAGCAGTTCTTC.

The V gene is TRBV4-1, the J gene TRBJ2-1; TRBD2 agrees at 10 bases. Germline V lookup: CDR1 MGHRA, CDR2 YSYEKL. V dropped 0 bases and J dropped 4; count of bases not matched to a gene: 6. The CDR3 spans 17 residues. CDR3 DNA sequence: TGCGCCAGCAGCCAAGATCTACCTAGCGGGAGATACAATGAGCAGTTCTTC. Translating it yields CASSQDLPSGRYNEQFF.

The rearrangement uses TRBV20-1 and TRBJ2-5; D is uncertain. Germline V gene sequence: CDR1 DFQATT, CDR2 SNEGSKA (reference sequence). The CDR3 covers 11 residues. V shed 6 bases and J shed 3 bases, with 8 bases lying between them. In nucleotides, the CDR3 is TGCAGTGCCAATAGTAAAGAGACCCAGTACTTC. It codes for CSANSKETQYF.

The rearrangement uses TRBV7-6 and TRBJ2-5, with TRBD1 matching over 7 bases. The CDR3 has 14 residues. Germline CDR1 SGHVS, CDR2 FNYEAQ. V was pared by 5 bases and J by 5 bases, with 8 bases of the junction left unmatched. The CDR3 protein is CASSAETGTETQYF. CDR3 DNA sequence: TGTGCCAGCAGCGCAGAGACAGGGACGGAGACCCAGTACTTC.

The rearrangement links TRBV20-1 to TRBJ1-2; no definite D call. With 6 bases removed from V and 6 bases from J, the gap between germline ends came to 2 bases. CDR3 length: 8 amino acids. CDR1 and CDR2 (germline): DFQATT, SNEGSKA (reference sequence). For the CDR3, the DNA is TGCAGTGCCGATGGCTACACCTTC. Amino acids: CSADGYTF.

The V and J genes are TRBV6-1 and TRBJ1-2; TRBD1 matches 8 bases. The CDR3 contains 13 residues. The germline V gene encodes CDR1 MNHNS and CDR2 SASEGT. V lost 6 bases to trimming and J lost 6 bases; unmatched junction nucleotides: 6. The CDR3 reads CASSVQGVDGYTF. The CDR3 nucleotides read TGTGCCAGCAGCGTACAGGGGGTGGATGGCTACACCTTC.

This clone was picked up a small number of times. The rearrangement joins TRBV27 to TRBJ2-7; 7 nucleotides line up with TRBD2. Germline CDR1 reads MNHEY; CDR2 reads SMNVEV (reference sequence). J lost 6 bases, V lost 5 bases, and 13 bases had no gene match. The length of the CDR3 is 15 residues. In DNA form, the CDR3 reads TGTGCCAGCAGTAATTCCCTTGGGGGAGGGCTCGAGCAGTACTTC. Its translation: CASSNSLGGGLEQYF.

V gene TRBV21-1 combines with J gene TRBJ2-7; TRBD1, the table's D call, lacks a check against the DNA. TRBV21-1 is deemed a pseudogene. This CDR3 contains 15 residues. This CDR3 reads CASSKTGQGTYEQYF. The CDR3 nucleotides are TGTGCCAGCAGCAAAACGGGTCAGGGGACCTACGAGCAGTACTTC.

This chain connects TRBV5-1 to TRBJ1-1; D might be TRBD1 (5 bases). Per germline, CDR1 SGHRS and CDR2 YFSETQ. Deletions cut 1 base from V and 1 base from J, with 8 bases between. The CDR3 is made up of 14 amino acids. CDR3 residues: CASSLIRANTEAFF. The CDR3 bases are TGCGCCAGCAGCTTGATCAGGGCGAACACTGAAGCTTTCTTT. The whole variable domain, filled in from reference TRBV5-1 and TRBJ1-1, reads KAGVTQTPRYLIKTRGQQVTLSCSPISGHRSVSWYQQTPGQGLQFLFEYFSETQRNKGNFPGRFSGRQFSNSRSEMNVSTLELGDSALYLCASSLIRANTEAFFGQGTRLTVV.

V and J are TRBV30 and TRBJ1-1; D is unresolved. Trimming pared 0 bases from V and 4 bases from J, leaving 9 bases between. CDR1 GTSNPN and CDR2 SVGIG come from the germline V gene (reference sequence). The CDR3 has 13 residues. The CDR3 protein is CAWSVGLITEAFF. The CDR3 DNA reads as TGTGCCTGGAGTGTAGGACTCATCACTGAAGCTTTCTTT.